The entry that follows covers one TCR beta chain sequence. TCRdb processed the 5' RACE reads anew with MiXCR; each CDR3 protein has one entry. Of 350,000 to 450,000 distinct CDR3 sequences in the sample, about 15% were seen once. The sample belongs to a study of T-cell memory formation after mild COVID-19. Study-wide context: The two donors had largely donor-specific TCR clusters.

The CDR3 runs 12 residues. CDR1 and CDR2 from the germline V gene are SGHTA and FQGNSA. The V and J ends lost 4 bases and 8 bases, in that order; junction bases with no gene match: 2. The sample comprised PBMCs or a T cell subset sorted from them (not recorded which). This TCR derives from a man between 18 and 29 years old who had mild COVID-19 (a few samples of this study predate the infection). Cell type and time point are not known. This rearrangement joins TRBV7-2 to TRBJ2-4; 7 bases are a match to TRBD2. This chain's CDR3 is CASSSRGDIQYF. In nucleotides, the CDR3 is TGTGCCAGCAGCTCCCGGGGGGACATTCAGTACTTC. Using reference TRBV7-2 and TRBJ2-4 for the parts outside the CDR3, the full variable domain is GAGVSQSPSNKVTEKGKDVELRCDPISGHTALYWYRQSLGQGLEFLIYFQGNSAPDKSGLPSDRFSAERTGGSVSTLTIQRTQQEDSAVYLCASSSRGDIQYFGAGTRLSVL.